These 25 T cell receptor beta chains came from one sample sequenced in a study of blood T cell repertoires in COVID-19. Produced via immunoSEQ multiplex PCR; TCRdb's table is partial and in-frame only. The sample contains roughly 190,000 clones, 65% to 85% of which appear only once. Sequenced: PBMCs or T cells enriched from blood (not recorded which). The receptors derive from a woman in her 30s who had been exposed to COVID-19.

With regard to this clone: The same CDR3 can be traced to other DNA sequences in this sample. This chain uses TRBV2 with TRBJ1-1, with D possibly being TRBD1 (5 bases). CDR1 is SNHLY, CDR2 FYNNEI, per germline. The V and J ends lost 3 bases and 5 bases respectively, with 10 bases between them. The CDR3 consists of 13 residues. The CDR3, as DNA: TGTGCCAGCAGTGACCAGGGTTGGACTGAAGCTTTCTTT. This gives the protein CASSDQGWTEAFF.

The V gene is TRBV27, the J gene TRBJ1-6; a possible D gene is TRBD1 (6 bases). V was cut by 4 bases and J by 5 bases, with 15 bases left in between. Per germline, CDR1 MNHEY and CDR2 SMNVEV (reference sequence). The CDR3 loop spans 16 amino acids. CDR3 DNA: TGTGCCAGCAGTTGGTCCGGGGGGCGGAATAATTCACCCCTCCACTTT. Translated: CASSWSGGRNNSPLHF.

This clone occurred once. The DNA of the CDR3 is TGTGCCAGCAGAATCCAGGGGGAATACAATCAGCCCCAGCATTTT. Its protein product is CASRIQGEYNQPQHF. The V and J genes are TRBV28 and TRBJ1-5; 7 nucleotides align to TRBD1. V trimming: 6 bases; J trimming: 3 bases; junction bases outside the gene matches: 8. CDR1 is MDHEN, CDR2 SYDVKM, per germline. This CDR3 spans 15 amino acids.

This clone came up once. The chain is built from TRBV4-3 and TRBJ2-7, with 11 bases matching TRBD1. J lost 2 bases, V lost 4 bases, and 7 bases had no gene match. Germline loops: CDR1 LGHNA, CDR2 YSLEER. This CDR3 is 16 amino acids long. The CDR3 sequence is CASSRDSGQGAYEQYF. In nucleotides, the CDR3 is TGCGCCAGCAGCCGAGACTCGGGACAGGGGGCCTACGAGCAGTACTTC.

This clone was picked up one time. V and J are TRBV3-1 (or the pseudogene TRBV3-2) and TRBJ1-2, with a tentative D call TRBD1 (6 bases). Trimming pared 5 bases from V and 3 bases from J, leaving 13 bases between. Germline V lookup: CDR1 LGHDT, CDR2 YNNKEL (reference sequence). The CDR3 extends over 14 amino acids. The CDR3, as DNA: TGTGCCAGCAGCAAGCCTAACAGGGACTATGGCTACACCTTC. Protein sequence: CASSKPNRDYGYTF.

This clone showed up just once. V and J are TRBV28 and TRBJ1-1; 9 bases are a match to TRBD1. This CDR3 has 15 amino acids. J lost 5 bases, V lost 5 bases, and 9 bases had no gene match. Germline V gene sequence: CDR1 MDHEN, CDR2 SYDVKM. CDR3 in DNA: TGTGCCAGCAGTACCCCCCGGACAGGGGAAACTGAAGCTTTCTTT. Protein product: CASSTPRTGETEAFF.

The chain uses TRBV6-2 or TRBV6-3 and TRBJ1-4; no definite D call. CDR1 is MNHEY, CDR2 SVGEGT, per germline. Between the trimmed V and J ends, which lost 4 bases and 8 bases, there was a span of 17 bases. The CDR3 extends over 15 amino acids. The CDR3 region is CASSSPGYTREKLFF. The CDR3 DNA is TGTGCCAGCAGTTCGCCCGGATACACTAGGGAAAAACTGTTTTTT.

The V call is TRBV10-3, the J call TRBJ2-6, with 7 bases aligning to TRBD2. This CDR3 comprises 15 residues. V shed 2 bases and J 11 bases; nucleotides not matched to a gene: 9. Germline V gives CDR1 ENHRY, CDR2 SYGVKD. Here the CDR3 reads CAISEKGPREDVLTF. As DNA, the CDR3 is TGTGCCATCAGTGAGAAGGGTCCCCGGGAGGACGTCCTGACTTTC.

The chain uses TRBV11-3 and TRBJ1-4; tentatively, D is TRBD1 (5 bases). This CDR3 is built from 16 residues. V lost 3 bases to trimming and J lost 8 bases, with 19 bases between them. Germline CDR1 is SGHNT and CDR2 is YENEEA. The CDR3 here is CASSFRADTAGEKLFF. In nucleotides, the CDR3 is TGTGCCAGCAGCTTTAGGGCGGACACGGCAGGGGAAAAACTGTTTTTT.

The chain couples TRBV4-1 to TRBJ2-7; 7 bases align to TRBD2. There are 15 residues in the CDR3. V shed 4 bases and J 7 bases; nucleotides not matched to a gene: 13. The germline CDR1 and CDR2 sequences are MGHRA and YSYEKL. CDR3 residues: CASSPSRGTVREQYF. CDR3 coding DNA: TGCGCCAGCAGCCCCTCGCGGGGGACTGTGAGGGAGCAGTACTTC.

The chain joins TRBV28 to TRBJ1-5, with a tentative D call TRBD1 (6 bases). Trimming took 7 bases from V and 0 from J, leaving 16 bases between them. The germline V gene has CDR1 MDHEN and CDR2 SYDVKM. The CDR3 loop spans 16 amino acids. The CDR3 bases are TGTGCCAGCAAAATCAGGGGAAGGTATAGCAATCAGCCCCAGCATTTT. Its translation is CASKIRGRYSNQPQHF.

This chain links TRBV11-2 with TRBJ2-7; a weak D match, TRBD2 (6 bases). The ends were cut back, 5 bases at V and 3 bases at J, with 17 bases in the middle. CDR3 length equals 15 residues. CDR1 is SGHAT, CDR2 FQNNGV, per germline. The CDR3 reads CASSPHGTRLYEQYF. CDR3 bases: TGTGCCAGCAGCCCACACGGGACTCGTCTCTACGAGCAGTACTTC.

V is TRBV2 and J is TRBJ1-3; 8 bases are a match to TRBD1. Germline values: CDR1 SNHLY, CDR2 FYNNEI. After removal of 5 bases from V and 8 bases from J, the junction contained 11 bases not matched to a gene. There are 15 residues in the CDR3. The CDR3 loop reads CASSNLGQGGDTIYF. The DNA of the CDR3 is TGTGCCAGCAGTAACCTTGGACAGGGAGGCGACACCATATATTTT.

The chain's CDR3 is CASSVNEGGRTGELFF. Here the CDR3 DNA reads TGTGCCAGCAGCGTAAATGAGGGGGGGCGCACCGGGGAGCTGTTTTTT. The chain recombines TRBV9 with TRBJ2-2; a weak D match, TRBD2 (7 bases). Germline CDR1 SGDLS, CDR2 YYNGEE. V was clipped by 1 base and J by 4 bases, with 14 bases between them. The CDR3 totals 16 residues.

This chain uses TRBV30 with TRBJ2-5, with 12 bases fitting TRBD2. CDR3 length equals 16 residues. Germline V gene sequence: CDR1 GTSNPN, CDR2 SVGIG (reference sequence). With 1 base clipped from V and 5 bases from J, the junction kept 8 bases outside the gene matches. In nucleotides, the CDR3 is TGTGCCTGGAGTGATACTAGCGGGGGGTTTGACGAGACCCAGTACTTC. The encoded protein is CAWSDTSGGFDETQYF.

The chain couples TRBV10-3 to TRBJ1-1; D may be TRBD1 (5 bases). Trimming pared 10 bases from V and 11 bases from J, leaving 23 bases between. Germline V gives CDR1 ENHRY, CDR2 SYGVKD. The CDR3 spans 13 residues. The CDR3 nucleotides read TGTGCCACCCTAGACGGCAGGGCGGTTGGGGCTTTCTTT. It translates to CATLDGRAVGAFF.

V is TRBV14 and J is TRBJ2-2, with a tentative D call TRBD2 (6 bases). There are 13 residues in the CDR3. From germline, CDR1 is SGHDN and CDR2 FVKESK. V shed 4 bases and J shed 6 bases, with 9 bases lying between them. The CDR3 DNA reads TGTGCCAGCAGCCCGGGCGGGGCCGGGGAGCTGTTTTTT. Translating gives CASSPGGAGELFF.

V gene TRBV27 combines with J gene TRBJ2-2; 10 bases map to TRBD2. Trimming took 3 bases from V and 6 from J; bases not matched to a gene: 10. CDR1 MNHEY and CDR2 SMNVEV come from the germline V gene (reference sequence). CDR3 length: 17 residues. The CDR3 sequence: CASSLEPATSGAGELFF. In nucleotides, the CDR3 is TGTGCCAGCAGTTTGGAGCCCGCAACTAGCGGGGCCGGGGAGCTGTTTTTT.

This CDR3 is CASSFRVYTSGELFF. In nucleotides, the CDR3 is TGTGCCAGCAGCTTCCGGGTGTATACTTCCGGGGAGCTGTTTTTT. This chain joins TRBV5-8 and TRBJ2-2; D is undetermined. This CDR3 spans 15 amino acids. CDR1 SGHTS and CDR2 YDEGEE come from the germline V gene. V was trimmed by 2 bases and J by 6 bases, leaving 14 bases between them.

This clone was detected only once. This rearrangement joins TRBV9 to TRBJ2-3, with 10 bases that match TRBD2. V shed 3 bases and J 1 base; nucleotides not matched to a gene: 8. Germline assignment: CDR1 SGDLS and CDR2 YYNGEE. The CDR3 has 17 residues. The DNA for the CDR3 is TGTGCCAGCAGCGCCGGGACTAGCGTAGCCGGCACAGATACGCAGTATTTT. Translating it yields CASSAGTSVAGTDTQYF.

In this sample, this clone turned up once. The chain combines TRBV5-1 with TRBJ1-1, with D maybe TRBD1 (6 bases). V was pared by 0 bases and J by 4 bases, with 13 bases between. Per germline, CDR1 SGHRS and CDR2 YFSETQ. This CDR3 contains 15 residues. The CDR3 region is CASSLGGTTFTEAFF. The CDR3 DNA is TGCGCCAGCAGCTTGGGGGGGACAACTTTCACTGAAGCTTTCTTT.

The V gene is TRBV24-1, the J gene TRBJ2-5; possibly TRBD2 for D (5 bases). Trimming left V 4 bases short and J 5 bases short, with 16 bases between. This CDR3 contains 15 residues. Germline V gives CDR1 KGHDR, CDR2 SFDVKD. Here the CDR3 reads CATSDPRTSRETQYF. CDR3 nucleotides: TGTGCCACCAGTGACCCCAGGACTTCCCGGGAGACCCAGTACTTC.

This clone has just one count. The CDR3 region has the DNA TGTGCCAGCAGCCAAGTAGACAATGAGCAGTTCTTC. Translated: CASSQVDNEQFF. The V and J genes are TRBV3-1 (or the pseudogene TRBV3-2) and TRBJ2-1; D is ambiguous. The V end lost 1 base, the J end lost 5 bases, and 3 bases lay between the germline ends. Germline V CDR1 and CDR2: LGHDT, YNNKEL (reference sequence). The CDR3 runs 12 residues.

DNA of the CDR3: TGTGCCAGCAGCGATTTCCGGGACACCTTACTCTATGGCTACACCTTC. Translating it yields CASSDFRDTLLYGYTF. V is TRBV11-1 and J is TRBJ1-2; TRBD1 might be the D (6 bases). The CDR3 runs 16 residues. Germline V CDR1 and CDR2: SGHAT, FQDESV (reference sequence). V was pared by 5 bases and J by 4 bases, with 20 bases between.

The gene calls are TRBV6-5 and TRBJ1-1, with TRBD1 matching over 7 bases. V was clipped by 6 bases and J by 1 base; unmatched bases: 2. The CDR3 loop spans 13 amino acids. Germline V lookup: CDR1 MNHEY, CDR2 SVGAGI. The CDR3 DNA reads TGTGCCAGCAGGACAGGGCCGAACACTGAAGCTTTCTTT. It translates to CASRTGPNTEAFF.